Listed here are 32 T cell receptor beta chains from one sample, sequenced in a study of shared T cell receptors in the human thymus. Sequencing used immunoSEQ multiplex PCR; TCRdb keeps in-frame clones, though not all of them. The table records roughly 710,000 clones, around 85% of them present only once. These sequences were also reported in another study, on human thymus T cells.

The sample comprised thymocytes. Every receptor here comes from a girl less than two years old with a congenital heart defect.

The rearrangement joins TRBV5-1 to TRBJ2-7, with 7 bases aligning to TRBD1. Germline values: CDR1 SGHRS, CDR2 YFSETQ. Trimming at V came to 4 bases and at J to 3 bases, leaving 4 bases not matched to a gene. The CDR3 sequence is 13 residues long. DNA of the CDR3: TGCGCCAGCAGCCCTAGACAGGGCTACGAGCAGTACTTC. Its translation is CASSPRQGYEQYF.

This chain joins TRBV19 and TRBJ1-3, with 7 nucleotides matching TRBD1. Per germline, CDR1 LNHDA and CDR2 SQIVND (reference sequence). The CDR3 is 18 residues long. V lost 4 bases, J lost 2 bases, and 14 bases stayed unmatched. This chain's CDR3 is CASSKRRDSPSAGNTIYF. The DNA of the CDR3 is TGTGCCAGTAGTAAGCGACGGGACAGCCCGAGCGCTGGAAACACCATATATTTT.

The V and J genes are TRBV6-5 and TRBJ1-6; the D gene is possibly TRBD1 (6 bases). V lost 4 bases to trimming and J lost 9 bases, with 13 bases between them. This CDR3 region has 14 residues. Germline V gene data show CDR1 as MNHEY and CDR2 as SVGAGI. This CDR3 reads CASSFLQGSSPLHF. The DNA for the CDR3 is TGTGCCAGCAGTTTCCTACAGGGCAGTTCACCCCTCCACTTT.

DNA for the CDR3: TGTGCCAGCAGTGAGAAGGGCAGGGTCAACAAAAACCAAGAGACCCAGTACTTC. Protein product: CASSEKGRVNKNQETQYF. This chain connects TRBV2 to TRBJ2-5; weak D call: TRBD1 (5 bases). Germline V gives CDR1 SNHLY, CDR2 FYNNEI. The CDR3 contains 18 residues. Trimming pared 3 bases from V and 0 bases from J, leaving 20 bases between. The whole variable domain, remainder taken from reference TRBV2 and TRBJ2-5, is EPEVTQTPSHQVTQMGQEVILRCVPISNHLYFYWYRQILGQKVEFLVSFYNNEISEKSEIFDDQFSVERPDGSNFTLKIRSTKLEDSAMYFCASSEKGRVNKNQETQYFGPGTRLLVL.

The rearrangement uses TRBV29-1 and TRBJ2-3; 15 bases line up with TRBD2. Trimming removed 7 bases from V and 3 bases from J; junction bases left unmatched: 2. This CDR3 spans 14 amino acids. The germline V gene has CDR1 SQVTM and CDR2 ANQGSEA. The CDR3 region has the DNA TGCAGCGCCGGGACTAGCGGGGGGACAGATACGCAGTATTTT. The encoded protein is CSAGTSGGTDTQYF.

J is TRBJ2-1 and V is TRBV4-1; the match to TRBD2 covers 9 bases. The J segment lost 7 bases and the V segment lost 0 bases, leaving 10 bases of the junction unmatched. This CDR3 is built from 17 residues. Germline loops: CDR1 MGHRA, CDR2 YSYEKL. The CDR3 sequence: CASSQDNSSGEKNEQFF. CDR3 sequence (DNA): TGCGCCAGCAGCCAAGATAATTCTAGCGGGGAAAAAAATGAGCAGTTCTTC.

This clone was observed once. This chain joins TRBV6-6 and TRBJ1-4; D unresolved. The germline V gene encodes CDR1 MNHNY and CDR2 SVGAGI (reference sequence). The CDR3 runs to 14 residues. Trimming stripped 8 bases from V and 6 bases from J, with 16 bases between. The CDR3 region has the DNA TGTGCCAGCGGGGAGCCCCTCGAGGATGAAAAACTGTTTTTT. It translates to CASGEPLEDEKLFF.

The rearrangement uses TRBV28 and TRBJ2-7; 10 bases agree with TRBD1. V was clipped by 5 bases and J by 0 bases; unmatched bases: 10. Germline assignment: CDR1 MDHEN and CDR2 SYDVKM. This CDR3 region has 17 residues. DNA of the CDR3: TGTGCCAGCAGTCCTTCCGGGACAGGGGAATACTCCTACGAGCAGTACTTC. This translates into CASSPSGTGEYSYEQYF.

This chain connects TRBV6-5 to TRBJ2-5; D unresolved. With 0 bases removed from V and 5 bases from J, the gap between germline ends came to 10 bases. Germline assignment: CDR1 MNHEY and CDR2 SVGAGI. The CDR3 contains 14 residues. The chain's CDR3 is CASSYSLYGETQYF. The CDR3 DNA reads as TGTGCCAGCAGTTACTCGCTCTACGGGGAGACCCAGTACTTC.

The chain combines TRBV5-1 with TRBJ1-2; 8 bases fit TRBD1. The CDR3 contains 13 residues. Per the germline V gene, CDR1 is SGHRS and CDR2 is YFSETQ. With 7 bases clipped from V and 6 bases from J, the junction kept 8 bases outside the gene matches. CDR3 DNA sequence: TGCGCCAGCCGGGGACAGGCCGTTGATGGCTACACCTTC. Its translation: CASRGQAVDGYTF.

This chain uses TRBV4-3 with TRBJ1-3; TRBD1 is a possible D gene (6 bases). CDR1 and CDR2 (germline): LGHNA, YSLEER. Trimming removed 1 base from V and 7 bases from J, with 14 bases in between. CDR3 length equals 15 residues. The CDR3 reads CASSQVQGPTNTIYF. The DNA of the CDR3 is TGCGCCAGCAGCCAAGTCCAGGGGCCGACTAACACCATATATTTT.

This clone was seen only once. This chain joins TRBV5-1 and TRBJ2-5; 7 nucleotides agree with TRBD2. CDR3 size: 15 residues. Germline loops: CDR1 SGHRS, CDR2 YFSETQ. V lost 2 bases and J lost 5; bases outside the gene matches: 9. The CDR3 region has the DNA TGCGCCAGCAGCTTAAGCGCTAGCGGTACGGAGACCCAGTACTTC. This gives the protein CASSLSASGTETQYF.

This rearrangement joins TRBV28 to TRBJ2-7, with 11 positions matching TRBD2. CDR3 length: 16 amino acids. The germline V gene has CDR1 MDHEN and CDR2 SYDVKM. The J segment lost 3 bases and the V segment lost 4 bases, leaving 8 bases of the junction unmatched. The CDR3 protein is CASSSLTSGARYEQYF. CDR3 coding DNA: TGTGCCAGCAGTTCCTTGACTAGCGGGGCCCGCTACGAGCAGTACTTC.

The table lists this clone with a count of one. The CDR3 coding sequence is TGTGCCAGCAGTGACCGGGACAGGCTCTATGGCTACACCTTC. It encodes CASSDRDRLYGYTF. The V gene is TRBV2, the J gene TRBJ1-2, with 8 positions matching TRBD1. CDR3 length: 14 amino acids. CDR1 and CDR2 (germline): SNHLY, FYNNEI. With V trimmed by 3 bases and J by 4 bases, 4 bases remained unmatched.

This chain connects TRBV7-9 to TRBJ1-1; no definite D call. This CDR3 spans 13 amino acids. Germline values: CDR1 SEHNR, CDR2 FQNEAQ (reference sequence). V was trimmed by 3 bases and J by 3 bases, leaving 8 bases between them. CDR3 sequence (DNA): TGTGCCAGCAGCTTTCGGGATCACACTGAAGCTTTCTTT. This sequence encodes CASSFRDHTEAFF.

J is TRBJ1-2 and V is TRBV27; D gene unclear. The germline V gene encodes CDR1 MNHEY and CDR2 SMNVEV (reference sequence). Trimming removed 4 bases from V and 3 bases from J, with 6 bases in between. This CDR3 is 12 amino acids long. In DNA, the CDR3 is TGTGCCAGCAGTTCGCGGGACTATGGCTACACCTTC. Its translation: CASSSRDYGYTF.

The chain is built from TRBV9 and TRBJ1-1; weak D call: TRBD1 (6 bases). This CDR3 contains 16 residues. Trimming took off 3 bases at V and 0 bases at J, with 15 bases between the two ends. Germline V gene data show CDR1 as SGDLS and CDR2 as YYNGEE. In DNA, the CDR3 is TGTGCCAGCAGCGGAAGAACACAGGGTCTGAACACTGAAGCTTTCTTT. Its protein product is CASSGRTQGLNTEAFF.

This sequence joins TRBV15 and TRBJ1-1; D gene uncertain. CDR3 size: 13 residues. The germline gives CDR1 LNHNV, CDR2 YYDKDF (reference sequence). V was pared by 4 bases and J by 2 bases, with 8 bases between. DNA of the CDR3: TGTGCCACCAGCAAGAGGGTAAACACTGAAGCTTTCTTT. Translating gives CATSKRVNTEAFF.

CDR3 DNA sequence: TGTGCCAGCAGCTCTGGGAGGGGGGCAAACACTGAAGCTTTCTTT. Translating gives CASSSGRGANTEAFF. V and J are TRBV7-6 and TRBJ1-1; TRBD1 is a possible D gene (6 bases). CDR1 and CDR2 from the germline V gene are SGHVS and FNYEAQ. V was pared by 4 bases and J by 2 bases, with 14 bases between. The CDR3 loop spans 15 amino acids.

V and J are TRBV30 and TRBJ1-1, with D possibly TRBD1 on 6 matching bases. This CDR3 has 15 amino acids. V shed 2 bases and J shed 4 bases, with 17 bases lying between them. Germline lookup yields CDR1 GTSNPN and CDR2 SVGIG (reference sequence). The CDR3 is CAWSREGGEATEAFF. The CDR3 DNA reads TGTGCCTGGAGTAGGGAGGGGGGAGAGGCCACTGAAGCTTTCTTT.

The chain recombines TRBV28 with TRBJ1-1; D remains ambiguous. The V gene lost 0 bases and the J gene lost 13 bases, with 24 bases spanning the gap. The CDR3 has 16 amino acids. In germline, CDR1 is MDHEN, CDR2 SYDVKM. The CDR3 sequence is CASSLCRSGGSRVGFF. The CDR3 DNA reads as TGTGCCAGCAGTTTATGCAGGTCCGGAGGAAGCCGGGTAGGTTTCTTT.

This chain connects TRBV6-1 to TRBJ1-1; D gene unclear. V lost 3 bases and J lost 7, with 15 bases in between. Per the germline V gene, CDR1 is MNHNS and CDR2 is SASEGT. CDR3 size: 14 residues. CDR3 nucleotide sequence: TGTGCCAGCAGTGACCCGGGAGGTTCGGTTGAAGCTTTCTTT. Translation gives CASSDPGGSVEAFF.

V and J are TRBV7-2 and TRBJ1-1, with TRBD1 identical over 8 bases. Per germline, CDR1 SGHTA and CDR2 FQGNSA. The J segment lost 2 bases and the V segment lost 4 bases, leaving 15 bases of the junction unmatched. The CDR3 sequence is 18 residues long. Written as DNA, the CDR3 is TGTGCCAGCAGCTCCCATAAACACAACGGACAGGGCAACACTGAAGCTTTCTTT. As protein: CASSSHKHNGQGNTEAFF.

In this sample, this clone turned up once. The chain recombines TRBV7-6 with TRBJ2-1; 11 bases match TRBD2. CDR1 is SGHVS, CDR2 FNYEAQ, per germline. J lost 3 bases, V lost 5 bases, and 3 bases had no gene match. The length of the CDR3 is 15 residues. The CDR3 DNA sequence: TGTGCCAGCAGCACTACTAGCGGGGGCTACAATGAGCAGTTCTTC. The encoded protein is CASSTTSGGYNEQFF.

The gene calls are TRBV14 and TRBJ1-6; no reliable D call. The CDR3 spans 14 residues. Trimming removed 6 bases at V and 6 bases at J, with 12 bases between. The germline gives CDR1 SGHDN, CDR2 FVKESK. The CDR3 DNA sequence: TGTGCCAGCAGGCTAAGACGGAGTAATTCACCCCTCCACTTT. This sequence encodes CASRLRRSNSPLHF.

The J gene is TRBJ2-7, the V gene TRBV4-3; possibly TRBD1 for D (5 bases). In germline, CDR1 is LGHNA, CDR2 YSLEER. CDR3 length: 16 amino acids. V lost 0 bases to trimming and J lost 4 bases, with 16 bases between them. DNA of the CDR3: TGCGCCAGCAGCCAAGATTCTGAGCAGGGTGTTTACGAGCAGTACTTC. It specifies CASSQDSEQGVYEQYF.

The chain's CDR3 is CASSFPGQGLANTEAFF. CDR3 sequence (DNA): TGTGCCAGCAGCTTCCCGGGACAGGGTTTGGCGAACACTGAAGCTTTCTTT. The V gene is TRBV11-2, the J gene TRBJ1-1; 9 bases match TRBD1. The CDR3 totals 17 residues. The germline V gene encodes CDR1 SGHAT and CDR2 FQNNGV. J gave up 1 base and V 3 bases, and 9 bases lay outside the gene matches. The full variable domain, completed using reference TRBV11-2 and TRBJ1-1, is EAGVAQSPRYKIIEKRQSVAFWCNPISGHATLYWYQQILGQGPKLLIQFQNNGVVDDSQLPKDRFSAERLKGVDSTLKIQPAKLEDSAVYLCASSFPGQGLANTEAFFGQGTRLTVV.

The chain joins TRBV5-1 to TRBJ2-1, with 7 bases lining up with TRBD1. V shed 2 bases, J shed 7 bases, and the junction held 12 bases outside the gene matches. This CDR3 is 16 amino acids long. The germline V gene encodes CDR1 SGHRS and CDR2 YFSETQ. CDR3 sequence: CASSFPDRVIKNEQFF. The CDR3 coding sequence is TGCGCCAGCAGCTTTCCAGACAGGGTGATAAAGAATGAGCAGTTCTTC.

The chain's CDR3 is CASSLYSRRDRGTDTQYF. The CDR3 coding sequence is TGTGCCAGCAGCTTATATAGTCGCCGGGACAGGGGCACAGATACGCAGTATTTT. The chain employs TRBV11-2 and TRBJ2-3, with TRBD1 matching over 9 bases. The CDR3 covers 18 residues. Germline-derived CDR1 and CDR2 are SGHAT and FQNNGV. V gave up 2 bases and J gave up 1 base; unmatched junction bases: 10.

In its sample, this clone was seen once. The chain carries TRBV25-1 and TRBJ2-7; 7 nucleotides line up with TRBD1. From germline, CDR1 is MGHDK and CDR2 SYGVNS. The length of the CDR3 is 14 residues. Unmatched junction bases numbered 8, after V lost 4 bases and J lost 5 bases. CDR3 residues: CASSVKDRPDEQYF. CDR3 nucleotides: TGTGCCAGCAGTGTGAAGGACAGGCCAGACGAGCAGTACTTC.

The rearrangement uses TRBV6-4 and TRBJ1-4, with D perhaps TRBD1 (6 bases). CDR1 is MRHNA and CDR2 is SNTAGT in the germline V gene. There are 18 residues in the CDR3. V was pared by 5 bases and J by 8 bases, with 27 bases between. This CDR3 is CASSIDPGARAFWEKLFF. The CDR3 region has the DNA TGTGCCAGCAGTATCGATCCAGGGGCCAGGGCCTTTTGGGAAAAACTGTTTTTT.

The chain combines TRBV29-1 with TRBJ1-1, with D tentatively TRBD1 (5 bases). The germline V and J ends were trimmed by 5 bases and 7 bases, with 11 bases remaining between them. The CDR3 is made up of 11 amino acids. Germline assignment: CDR1 SQVTM and CDR2 ANQGSEA. The CDR3 loop reads CSVTDRIEAFF. CDR3 DNA: TGCAGCGTTACCGACAGAATTGAAGCTTTCTTT.